The 26 T cell receptor beta chains below all came from one sample that was sequenced in a study of beta chain features in type 1 diabetes. Reverse transcription of all isolated RNA meant that expressed TCRB transcripts were sequenced. The data were produced by immunoSEQ multiplex PCR, yet TCRdb's version contains in-frame clones alone and is incomplete. There are about 410,000 clones in the sample; approximately 13% occur only once, and under 0.04% lies in the top ten. Input material: naive CD4+ T cells from blood. These receptors all come from a man under 40 in good health.

The chain employs TRBV5-6 and TRBJ2-1; D perhaps matches TRBD1 (6 bases). The germline gives CDR1 SGHDT, CDR2 YYEEEE. The ends were cut back, 1 base at V and 6 bases at J, with 17 bases in the middle. The CDR3 has 16 amino acids. The CDR3 reads CASSLLQGNVFNEQFF. The CDR3 nucleotides are TGTGCCAGCAGCTTGCTGCAGGGGAATGTTTTCAATGAGCAGTTCTTC.

On this clone: This sample includes further DNA sequences coding for the same CDR3. The gene calls are TRBV9 and TRBJ2-3; tentative D call: TRBD1 (5 bases). V was cut by 0 bases and J by 0 bases, with 8 bases left in between. This CDR3 is built from 15 residues. Germline V lookup: CDR1 SGDLS, CDR2 YYNGEE. In DNA, the CDR3 is TGTGCCAGCAGCGTAGCCAGGGCTAGCACAGATACGCAGTATTTT. This encodes CASSVARASTDTQYF.

This clone was counted only a few times. CDR3 bases: TGTGCCAGCAGCGTAGGGCTGGGTTTGAACACTGAAGCTTTCTTT. Its protein product is CASSVGLGLNTEAFF. The genes are TRBV9 and TRBJ1-1; D is uncertain. CDR3 length equals 15 residues. From germline, CDR1 is SGDLS and CDR2 YYNGEE. V was cut by 0 bases and J by 0 bases, with 9 bases left in between.

The gene calls are TRBV9 and TRBJ2-1, with D perhaps TRBD2 (5 bases). V was pared by 3 bases and J by 0 bases, with 16 bases between. The germline V gene has CDR1 SGDLS and CDR2 YYNGEE. The CDR3 is 17 residues long. As DNA, the CDR3 is TGTGCCAGCAGCGGAGCCTCGGGATGGAGCTCCTACAATGAGCAGTTCTTC. This sequence encodes CASSGASGWSSYNEQFF.

This clone was seen only a few times. This chain uses TRBV5-4 with TRBJ2-1; D possibly corresponds to TRBD1 (6 bases). Trimming removed 4 bases at V and 2 bases at J, with 13 bases between. The CDR3 is 15 amino acids. Germline CDR1 is SGHNT and CDR2 is YYREEE (reference sequence). The CDR3 DNA reads TGTGCCAGCAGCCGTGGACAGACCACCTACAATGAGCAGTTCTTC. This gives the protein CASSRGQTTYNEQFF.

This chain connects TRBV2 to TRBJ2-1; the D gene is possibly TRBD1 (5 bases). The CDR3 runs 16 residues. V lost 5 bases and J 9 bases, leaving 23 bases between the germline ends. Germline CDR1 reads SNHLY; CDR2 reads FYNNEI. CDR3 DNA: TGTGCCAGCAGTCGAAACTCTAACTCCCAGGGCGGTGAGCAGTTCTTC. Translated, it gives CASSRNSNSQGGEQFF.

The rearrangement joins TRBV30 to TRBJ1-1; the D gene is possibly TRBD1 (5 bases). This CDR3 is built from 16 residues. Looked up from germline, CDR1 is GTSNPN and CDR2 is SVGIG (reference sequence). The V gene lost 2 bases and the J gene lost 3 bases, with 19 bases spanning the gap. DNA for the CDR3: TGTGCCTGGAGTCGGAGACCGCGTATGGGGGACACTGAAGCTTTCTTT. It is translated as CAWSRRPRMGDTEAFF.

This clone was found a few times. The rearrangement links TRBV7-2 to TRBJ2-3; 9 nucleotides agree with TRBD2. The trim removed 0 bases at V and 3 bases at J, leaving 10 bases unmatched. This CDR3 region has 18 residues. Per the germline V gene, CDR1 is SGHTA and CDR2 is FQGNSA. The chain's CDR3 is CASSLASGGLPPTDTQYF. In DNA, the CDR3 is TGTGCCAGCAGCTTAGCTAGCGGGGGACTACCTCCGACAGATACGCAGTATTTT.

This rearrangement joins TRBV15 to TRBJ2-5; 10 nucleotides agree with TRBD2. V lost 0 bases and J lost 5; bases outside the gene matches: 12. Germline V CDR1 and CDR2: LNHNV, YYDKDF (reference sequence). The CDR3 runs to 18 residues. The CDR3 DNA is TGTGCCACCAGCAGAGATATAAGCGGGAGGGCCCGGCGGGAGACCCAGTACTTC. Its protein product is CATSRDISGRARRETQYF.

Points on this clone: Within the sample, other DNA sequences also encode this same CDR3. The chain employs TRBV29-1 and TRBJ1-1; D gene unclear. The germline CDR1 and CDR2 sequences are SQVTM and ANQGSEA. The V gene lost 7 bases and the J gene lost 1 base, with 4 bases spanning the gap. This CDR3 region has 10 residues. The CDR3 nucleotides are TGCAGCGGGCAGAACACTGAAGCTTTCTTT. It specifies CSGQNTEAFF.

J is TRBJ1-5 and V is TRBV4-1; D is uncertain. CDR3 size: 18 residues. The V end was cut by 1 base, the J end by 0 bases, with 16 bases between. Germline assignment: CDR1 MGHRA and CDR2 YSYEKL. For the CDR3, the DNA is TGCGCCAGCAGCCAAGGTGCGGGAAGATCTTATAGCAATCAGCCCCAGCATTTT. Translation: CASSQGAGRSYSNQPQHF.

This clone was observed a single time. The gene calls are TRBV5-4 and TRBJ2-7; D may match TRBD1 or TRBD2 (5 bases each). In germline, CDR1 is SGHNT, CDR2 YYREEE (reference sequence). V gave up 2 bases and J gave up 0 bases, with 12 bases separating them. The CDR3 has 15 residues. CDR3 DNA sequence: TGTGCCAGCAGCTTCGGGGACCGGAGCTCCTACGAGCAGTACTTC. Translating gives CASSFGDRSSYEQYF.

This clone has a count of ten or more. The chain joins TRBV25-1 to TRBJ1-2; D remains unclear. V gave up 0 bases and J gave up 4 bases, with 9 bases separating them. This CDR3 spans 14 amino acids. CDR1 is MGHDK, CDR2 SYGVNS, per germline. The chain's CDR3 is CASSEYGGSYGYTF. For the CDR3, the DNA is TGTGCCAGCAGTGAATATGGAGGGAGCTATGGCTACACCTTC.

This clone was detected only a few times. This rearrangement joins TRBV30 to TRBJ1-1, with a weak D call TRBD1 (6 bases). The germline V and J ends were trimmed by 4 bases and 1 base, with 7 bases remaining between them. The V gene's germline CDR1 is GTSNPN and CDR2 SVGIG (reference sequence). CDR3 size: 12 residues. CDR3 nucleotide sequence: TGTGCCTGGAAACAGGGGAACACTGAAGCTTTCTTT. As protein: CAWKQGNTEAFF.

The chain is built from TRBV13 and TRBJ1-1; D is unclear. The CDR3 contains 14 residues. Trimming took 0 bases from V and 2 from J, leaving 7 bases between them. Germline assignment: CDR1 PRHDT and CDR2 FYEKMQ (reference sequence). CDR3 amino acids: CASSLGGLNTEAFF. In nucleotides, the CDR3 is TGTGCCAGCAGCTTAGGCGGCTTAAACACTGAAGCTTTCTTT. Full variable domain (rest looked up from reference TRBV13 and TRBJ1-1): AAGVIQSPRHLIKEKRETATLKCYPIPRHDTVYWYQQGPGQDPQFLISFYEKMQSDKGSIPDRFSAQQFSDYHSELNMSSLELGDSALYFCASSLGGLNTEAFFGQGTRLTVV.

Here the CDR3 DNA reads TGTGCCTGGTTTCCTGGGTCGTCGAAGGGCTACACCTTC. Translated: CAWFPGSSKGYTF. V and J are TRBV30 and TRBJ1-2, with D unresolved. Trimming shortened V by 5 bases and J by 8 bases, and 18 bases separated the two germline ends. Per the germline V gene, CDR1 is GTSNPN and CDR2 is SVGIG (reference sequence). The CDR3 is 13 residues long.

This clone was observed a few times. The chain is built from TRBV9 and TRBJ2-2; no reliable D call. V lost 4 bases to trimming and J lost 2 bases, with 12 bases between them. The CDR3 has 15 residues. The germline V gene encodes CDR1 SGDLS and CDR2 YYNGEE. Written as DNA, the CDR3 is TGTGCCAGCAGCACGGCCTCCTATAACACCGGGGAGCTGTTTTTT. Its protein product is CASSTASYNTGELFF.

The chain uses TRBV29-1 and TRBJ1-2; TRBD1 is a possible D gene (5 bases). The V gene's germline CDR1 is SQVTM and CDR2 ANQGSEA. This CDR3 has 13 residues. Trimming removed 5 bases at V and 0 bases at J, with 10 bases between. The CDR3, as DNA: TGCAGCGTTAAGACAGAACCTAACTATGGCTACACCTTC. Its translation: CSVKTEPNYGYTF.

This clone was seen only a few times. V and J are TRBV7-9 and TRBJ2-5; possible D gene TRBD1, 6 bases. V lost 1 base, J lost 1 base, and 7 bases lay in between. Germline loops: CDR1 SEHNR, CDR2 FQNEAQ (reference sequence). The length of the CDR3 is 14 residues. The CDR3 region is CASSLVGAQETQYF. CDR3 DNA: TGTGCCAGCAGCTTAGTGGGGGCCCAAGAGACCCAGTACTTC.

The rearrangement uses TRBV7-9 and TRBJ2-2, with 15 bases that match TRBD2. CDR3 length: 18 residues. The germline gives CDR1 SEHNR, CDR2 FQNEAQ (reference sequence). With 5 bases clipped from V and 2 bases from J, the junction kept 6 bases outside the gene matches. The CDR3 DNA reads TGTGCCAGCAGCCCACCGGGACTAGCGGGAGGCAACACCGGGGAGCTGTTTTTT. Its translation: CASSPPGLAGGNTGELFF.

This chain links TRBV4-1 with TRBJ2-4; D remains ambiguous. Per germline, CDR1 MGHRA and CDR2 YSYEKL. With 9 bases removed from V and 0 bases from J, the gap between germline ends came to 15 bases. The CDR3 consists of 15 residues. CDR3 in amino acids: CASTQTWRAKNIQYF. In DNA, the CDR3 is TGCGCCAGTACCCAAACTTGGCGAGCCAAAAACATTCAGTACTTC.

In its sample, this clone was seen a few times. J is TRBJ2-6 and V is TRBV9; weak D call: TRBD1 (7 bases). The CDR3 length is 15 residues. With 4 bases removed from V and 3 bases from J, the gap between germline ends came to 11 bases. Germline CDR1 is SGDLS and CDR2 is YYNGEE. CDR3: CASSPRGVGANVLTF. Written as DNA, the CDR3 is TGTGCCAGCAGCCCCAGGGGGGTTGGGGCCAACGTCCTGACTTTC.

The genes are TRBV18 and TRBJ1-5, with 8 bases aligning to TRBD1. Trimming removed 3 bases from V and 1 base from J; junction bases left unmatched: 5. This CDR3 is built from 16 residues. Germline CDR1 reads KGHSH; CDR2 reads LQKENI. CDR3 protein: CASSPSGQGSNQPQHF. The CDR3 bases are TGTGCCAGCTCACCCTCTGGACAGGGAAGCAATCAGCCCCAGCATTTT.

In this sample, this clone turned up a few times. V is TRBV5-4 and J is TRBJ2-1; the D gene could be TRBD1 or TRBD2 (5 bases each). V was clipped by 4 bases and J by 0 bases, with 14 bases between them. The CDR3 contains 16 residues. Germline V gives CDR1 SGHNT, CDR2 YYREEE (reference sequence). The CDR3 DNA follows: TGTGCCAGCAGCACCGGGACCCCGAGCTCCTACAATGAGCAGTTCTTC. This translates into CASSTGTPSSYNEQFF. Full variable domain (outside the CDR3, taken from reference TRBV5-4 and TRBJ2-1): ETGVTQSPTHLIKTRGQQVTLRCSSQSGHNTVSWYQQALGQGPQFIFQYYREEENGRGNFPPRFSGLQFPNYSSELNVNALELDDSALYLCASSTGTPSSYNEQFFGPGTRLTVL.

This clone was observed a few times. This sequence joins TRBV27 and TRBJ2-2; the match to TRBD2 covers 10 bases. The CDR3 is 15 amino acids. J gave up 6 bases and V 3 bases, and 4 bases lay outside the gene matches. The V gene's germline CDR1 is MNHEY and CDR2 SMNVEV (reference sequence). CDR3 coding DNA: TGTGCCAGCAGTTTCTGGGGACTAGCGCCCGGGGAGCTGTTTTTT. It specifies CASSFWGLAPGELFF.

This rearrangement joins TRBV6-4 to TRBJ2-1, with D uncertain. Deletions cut 4 bases from V and 5 bases from J, with 12 bases between. This CDR3 spans 14 amino acids. Germline V CDR1 and CDR2: MRHNA, SNTAGT. Written as DNA, the CDR3 is TGTGCCAGCAGTGGCGACACTGCCGACAATGAGCAGTTCTTC. It codes for CASSGDTADNEQFF.